This record covers a single T cell receptor (beta chain). Antigen specificity is unknown. The sample belongs to a study of T cell repertoires in cytomegalovirus infection. Study in general: Public signatures in TCR beta pointed to CMV infection and matching HLA type. Study observations and caveats: People with CMV and the relevant HLA were identified by cumulative public TCR beta family frequency. HLA-C-restricted, CMV-specific TCR beta clonotypes were dominant ex vivo.

TCRdb itself ran the reads through MiXCR, one entry per CDR3 protein. The data show 740,000 or so distinct CDR3 sequences, under 40% seen once. The germline CDR1 and CDR2 sequences are LNHDA and SQIVND (reference sequence). V lost 3 bases, J lost 4 bases, and 10 bases lay in between. The CDR3 spans 15 residues. The sequence was collected from a human donor in good health (CMV status not recorded). Some clones in this sample may be carry-over from other donors' samples. The J gene is TRBJ2-6, the V gene TRBV19; D gene ambiguous. Sequenced material: PBMCs. CDR3 sequence: CASSILRRGANVLTF. The CDR3 DNA is TGTGCCAGTAGTATCCTCCGCCGGGGGGCCAACGTCCTGACTTTC.